The 17 T cell receptor beta chains in this list originate from one sample, sequenced in a study of blood T cell repertoires in COVID-19. Libraries were prepared by immunoSEQ multiplex PCR; TCRdb keeps only in-frame clonotypes and omits some of them. The sample shows approximately 300,000 clones, roughly 90% of them seen only once. Sequencing was done on a sample of PBMCs or T cells enriched from blood (not recorded which). The receptors come from a man aged 60 to 75 who had recovered from COVID-19.

The rearrangement joins TRBV5-5 to TRBJ1-4; D not certain. Germline V gives CDR1 SGHKS, CDR2 YYEKEE (reference sequence). CDR3 length: 15 residues. The ends were cut back, 0 bases at V and 8 bases at J, with 14 bases in the middle. The CDR3 sequence: CASSLGPGEGEKLFF. The CDR3 DNA is TGTGCCAGCAGCTTGGGGCCAGGAGAGGGCGAAAAACTGTTTTTT.

This chain connects TRBV3-1 (or the pseudogene TRBV3-2) to TRBJ2-5; the match to TRBD1 covers 9 bases. The CDR3 extends over 16 amino acids. The V gene end was trimmed by 1 base and the J gene end by 5 bases; junction bases not matched to a gene: 8. The germline CDR1 and CDR2 sequences are LGHDT and YNNKEL (reference sequence). CDR3: CASSQAGTGTGETQYF. The CDR3 nucleotides are TGTGCCAGCAGCCAAGCTGGGACAGGGACGGGGGAGACCCAGTACTTC.

The chain joins TRBV7-8 to TRBJ2-7; TRBD2 agrees at 11 bases. Germline CDR1 is SGHVS and CDR2 is FQNEAQ. This CDR3 spans 16 amino acids. V lost 4 bases, J lost 3 bases, and 8 bases stayed unmatched. The CDR3 reads CASSSAGTSGFYEQYF. CDR3 nucleotide sequence: TGTGCCAGCAGCTCAGCGGGGACTAGCGGATTCTACGAGCAGTACTTC. Supplemented by reference TRBV7-8 and TRBJ2-7, the full variable domain reads GAGVSQSPRYKVAKRGQDVALRCDPISGHVSLFWYQQALGQGPEFLTYFQNEAQLDKSGLPSDRFFAERPEGSVSTLKIQRTQQEDSAVYLCASSSAGTSGFYEQYFGPGTRLTVT.

The genes are TRBV7-3 and TRBJ2-1, with D perhaps matching TRBD2 (5 bases). Trimming removed 6 bases from V and 12 bases from J, with 12 bases in between. This CDR3 contains 11 residues. The germline V gene has CDR1 SGHTA and CDR2 FQGTGA. This CDR3 is CASRGEGRQFF. The DNA for the CDR3 is TGTGCCAGCAGGGGTGAGGGAAGGCAGTTCTTC.

This chain joins TRBV28 and TRBJ2-1; maybe TRBD1 (5 bases). V dropped 4 bases and J dropped 0 bases, with 10 bases sitting between them. The V gene's germline CDR1 is MDHEN and CDR2 SYDVKM. There are 15 residues in the CDR3. For the CDR3, the DNA is TGTGCCAGCAGTTCAGGGCCCAGCTCCTACAATGAGCAGTTCTTC. It translates to CASSSGPSSYNEQFF. The entire variable domain, with the rest obtained from reference TRBV28 and TRBJ2-1, is as follows: DVKVTQSSRYLVKRTGEKVFLECVQDMDHENMFWYRQDPGLGLRLIYFSYDVKMKEKGDIPEGYSVSREKKERFSLILESASTNQTSMYLCASSSGPSSYNEQFFGPGTRLTVL.

The chain carries TRBV7-2 and TRBJ2-1, with a tentative D call TRBD1 (5 bases). The V and J ends lost 0 bases and 0 bases respectively, with 9 bases between them. Germline-derived CDR1 and CDR2 are SGHTA and FQGNSA. The CDR3 is made up of 16 amino acids. The CDR3 region has the DNA TGTGCCAGCAGCTTAGCGAGAAGGGGCTCCTACAATGAGCAGTTCTTC. It encodes CASSLARRGSYNEQFF.

This clone was detected only a few times. This chain links TRBV28 with TRBJ2-2, with a tentative D call TRBD2 (6 bases). Germline V lookup: CDR1 MDHEN, CDR2 SYDVKM. Trimming stripped 6 bases from V and 1 base from J, with 12 bases between. The CDR3 loop spans 15 amino acids. DNA of the CDR3: TGTGCCAGCAGAGTCCTAGCGTGGAACACCGGGGAGCTGTTTTTT. Translation: CASRVLAWNTGELFF.

The V and J genes are TRBV28 and TRBJ1-1, with no clear D. V gave up 6 bases and J gave up 1 base, with 9 bases separating them. The germline V gene encodes CDR1 MDHEN and CDR2 SYDVKM. The CDR3 runs 13 residues. The CDR3 region is CASSSTPNTEAFF. DNA of the CDR3: TGTGCCAGCAGCTCCACACCGAACACTGAAGCTTTCTTT.

This clone was counted once. The genes are TRBV5-5 and TRBJ2-2; 7 nucleotides match TRBD1. CDR1 and CDR2 from the germline V gene are SGHKS and YYEKEE (reference sequence). Trimming took 4 bases from V and 1 from J; bases not matched to a gene: 4. There are 15 residues in the CDR3. CDR3 in DNA: TGTGCCAGCAGCATGGGACAGTTGAACACCGGGGAGCTGTTTTTT. As protein: CASSMGQLNTGELFF.

A few counts support this clone. CDR3 in DNA: TGTGCCAGCAGCAACCAAGCGGGGAAATTACCCAATGAGCAGTTCTTC. Translation gives CASSNQAGKLPNEQFF. The V gene is TRBV21-1, the J gene TRBJ2-1; no DNA check was done on the table's D call, TRBD2. TRBV21-1 constitutes a pseudogene. CDR3 length: 16 amino acids.

This chain uses TRBV6-4 with TRBJ2-1, with 10 bases lining up with TRBD2. Germline lookup yields CDR1 MRHNA and CDR2 SNTAGT. This CDR3 spans 15 amino acids. The V gene end was trimmed by 6 bases and the J gene end by 7 bases; junction bases not matched to a gene: 9. The CDR3 loop is CASSLLAGEGNEQFF. CDR3 DNA: TGTGCCAGCAGCCTTCTAGCGGGAGAAGGGAATGAGCAGTTCTTC.

V gene TRBV6-2 or TRBV6-3 combines with J gene TRBJ1-6, with a possible D match to TRBD1 (5 bases). Per germline, CDR1 MNHEY and CDR2 SVGEGT. The CDR3 has 13 amino acids. V lost 6 bases and J 7 bases, leaving 10 bases between the germline ends. DNA for the CDR3: TGTGCCAGCAGCGGACAACCCAATTCACCCCTCCACTTT. Residues: CASSGQPNSPLHF.

This clone was detected only once. The chain carries TRBV19 and TRBJ2-1; tentatively, D is TRBD2 (6 bases). The V and J ends lost 6 bases and 0 bases respectively, with 12 bases between them. In germline, CDR1 is LNHDA, CDR2 SQIVND (reference sequence). The CDR3 runs to 15 residues. The CDR3 DNA is TGTGCCAGTAGGGGGGACTCGAGCTCCTACAATGAGCAGTTCTTC. Protein product: CASRGDSSSYNEQFF.

The chain combines TRBV11-3 with TRBJ2-5; weak D call: TRBD2 (5 bases). The CDR3 contains 15 residues. Deletions cut 2 bases from V and 1 base from J, with 11 bases between. The germline V gene encodes CDR1 SGHNT and CDR2 YENEEA. The CDR3 spells CASSLYGRAQETQYF. CDR3 bases: TGTGCCAGCAGCTTATACGGGCGGGCCCAAGAGACCCAGTACTTC.

J is TRBJ2-7 and V is TRBV4-2; 10 bases match TRBD2. V dropped 3 bases and J dropped 5; count of bases not matched to a gene: 4. The CDR3 loop spans 14 amino acids. CDR1 LGHNA and CDR2 YNFKEQ come from the germline V gene. The CDR3 reads CASSHPSGSNEQYF. In nucleotides, the CDR3 is TGTGCCAGCAGCCATCCTAGCGGGAGTAACGAGCAGTACTTC.

The chain uses TRBV2 and TRBJ1-5; unclear D gene. Per the germline V gene, CDR1 is SNHLY and CDR2 is FYNNEI. V shed 6 bases and J shed 1 base, with 10 bases lying between them. The CDR3 totals 14 residues. CDR3 DNA sequence: TGTGCCAGCAGGTCCCAGGTCAGCAATCAGCCCCAGCATTTT. The encoded protein is CASRSQVSNQPQHF.

This clone was counted ten times or more. The chain uses TRBV7-3 and TRBJ2-3; 8 bases map to TRBD2. The ends lost 8 bases at V and 5 bases at J; junction bases unmatched: 9. The CDR3 spans 14 residues. Germline V CDR1 and CDR2: SGHTA, FQGTGA. The CDR3 DNA reads TGTGCCAGCCGGCCGGGACTAGATGGAGATACGCAGTATTTT. Translated: CASRPGLDGDTQYF. The full variable domain, its missing parts supplied by reference TRBV7-3 and TRBJ2-3, is GAGVSQTPSNKVTEKGKYVELRCDPISGHTALYWYRQSLGQGPEFLIYFQGTGAADDSGLPNDRFFAVRPEGSVSTLKIQRTERGDSAVYLCASRPGLDGDTQYFGPGTRLTVL.